This record concerns one T cell receptor (beta chain) sequence. Its recognized antigen is unknown. Per-base quality was not reported, and no clone a single base away is much larger than it. TCRbeta CDR3 regions were amplified from genomic DNA using the immunoSEQ Assay, a bias-controlled multiplex PCR. For the original study's pipeline: Nucleated cell counts per sample were estimated from amplification of reference gene primers within the assay. Sequence reads were collapsed and filtered to measure the absolute abundance of every unique TCRbeta CDR3 rearrangement. Productive Simpson clonality was computed per sample as the square root of Simpson's diversity index over productive rearrangements. In TCRdb, the immuneACCESS table is reduced to in-frame sequences with V and J assigned. These tables do not hold every clone; where another copy was compared, an unresolved V gene accounts for under half, and the others remain unexplained. The D gene and trimming were derived from the DNA, and the V and J assignments and clone size from that table. This sample has 120,000 to 150,000 clones in its table, and 75% to 90% of those were observed once. Roughly 13% of the sample is taken by the ten largest.

Counted from cysteine to phenylalanine, this CDR3 has 15 amino acids. Only the CDR3 DNA stays, 45 bases, in frame from base 1. The germline V and J ends show losses of 5 bases and 1 base respectively, and no gene match explains 6 bases of the junction. The germline V gene encodes CDR1 SEHNR and CDR2 FQNEAQ (reference sequence). The record originates from a study of blood T cell repertoires in COVID-19 (dated by TCRdb to about 2020). Looking at the study overall: Samples from collaborators originated in the United States, Italy and Spain and spanned both the acute and convalescent phases of COVID-19. The material from the prospective study consisted of cDNA or gDNA derived from T cells, B-cell-depleted T cells, or PBMCs. Subjects who had been exposed to COVID-19, were actively infected with it, or had recovered from it provided the deeply sampled blood TCRbeta repertoires that made up the dataset. The repertoires were made available in a free public database intended to serve as a resource for research on the immune response to SARS-CoV-2. Samples were obtained from the ongoing ImmuneRACE study (first 160 participants) and from about 1,300 subjects provided by 6 global collaborators. The sample metadata nearly always contained a de-identified subject ID, COVID-19 status, age in years and sex. HLA class I and class II types, where available, came from metadata supplied by the sample provider rather than from assay-based typing.

Here is what the overall study found, with its caveats: How much clinical and demographic metadata was included differed by source and by participant, and the metadata was provided uncurated.

In Seattle, one collaborating source enrolled patients while the infection was active and tracked those patients longitudinally over the course of disease. Each collaborating institution followed its own protocols to collect whole blood in K2EDTA tubes. For TCRbeta analysis, collaborator samples were shipped as frozen whole blood, as isolated PBMCs, or as DNA extracted from either sample type. The specimen was peripheral blood. The V gene is TRBV7-9 and the J gene is TRBJ2-7, and 9 junction bases match TRBD1. The TCR sequence derives from a man younger than 30 with COVID-19, enrolled during active disease. The base sequence is TGTGCCAGCAGCGCGGGACAGGGTCCTTCCTACGAGCAGTACTTC. It encodes CASSAGQGPSYEQYF.